The 15 T cell receptor beta chains given below trace back to one sample, sequenced in a study of blood T cells in healthy people across ages. Alongside a J-beta primer mix, a sample-barcoded 5' primer served in a second PCR lasting about 7 to 12 cycles. TCRdb reprocessed the 5' RACE reads via MiXCR and lists one record per CDR3 protein. Among under 750,000 distinct CDR3 sequences listed, less than 60% were seen once. Material for sequencing was blood. Receptors originate from a man older than 75 in good health.

This clonotype was picked up many times. This chain uses TRBV29-1 with TRBJ2-1; 14 bases are shared with TRBD2. J was trimmed by 7 bases and V by 5 bases; bases with no gene match: 13. This CDR3 is built from 17 residues. Per germline, CDR1 SQVTM and CDR2 ANQGSEA. CDR3 DNA sequence: TGCAGCGTTTATCTCGGACTAGCGGGAGGCCAGGGGAATGAGCAGTTCTTC. Protein sequence: CSVYLGLAGGQGNEQFF.

There are many counts of this clonotype. V usage is TRBV20-1 and J usage is TRBJ1-5; D not certain. The germline CDR1 and CDR2 sequences are DFQATT and SNEGSKA (reference sequence). V shed 1 base and J shed 5 bases, with 9 bases lying between them. This CDR3 is 13 amino acids long. The CDR3 is CSARVGRDQPQHF. CDR3 sequence (DNA): TGCAGTGCTAGAGTAGGCAGAGATCAGCCCCAGCATTTT.

V gene TRBV7-3 combines with J gene TRBJ2-3; D tentatively fits TRBD1 or TRBD2 (6 bases each). The ends were cut back, 5 bases at V and 5 bases at J, with 20 bases in the middle. CDR3 length: 16 residues. Per the germline V gene, CDR1 is SGHTA and CDR2 is FQGTGA. This CDR3 is CASSPGDIGKLDTQYF. In DNA, the CDR3 is TGTGCCAGCAGCCCGGGGGACATTGGTAAACTAGATACGCAGTATTTT.

This clonotype was seen many times. The rearrangement joins TRBV6-6 to TRBJ1-5, with 9 bases fitting TRBD1. After removal of 2 bases from V and 5 bases from J, the junction contained 7 bases not matched to a gene. Germline lookup yields CDR1 MNHNY and CDR2 SVGAGI (reference sequence). This CDR3 is built from 16 residues. The DNA for the CDR3 is TGTGCCAGCAGTTACACCCTGGGACAGGGATATCAGCCCCAGCATTTT. Encoded protein: CASSYTLGQGYQPQHF.

The genes are TRBV7-2 and TRBJ2-5; possibly TRBD1 for D (5 bases). CDR1 and CDR2 (germline): SGHTA, FQGNSA. V dropped 6 bases and J dropped 1 base, with 12 bases sitting between them. The CDR3 runs to 14 residues. CDR3 sequence reads: CASRAIRVQETQYF. The CDR3 DNA is TGTGCCAGCAGAGCGATCAGGGTCCAAGAGACCCAGTACTTC.

The CDR3 loop is CASSLNPISTDTQYF. In DNA, the CDR3 is TGTGCCAGCAGCTTAAATCCGATTAGCACAGATACGCAGTATTTT. V is TRBV7-2 and J is TRBJ2-3; D remains ambiguous. The CDR3 totals 15 residues. The germline CDR1 and CDR2 sequences are SGHTA and FQGNSA. Trimming removed 2 bases at V and 0 bases at J, with 9 bases between.

This clonotype was found a few times. The rearrangement joins TRBV5-1 to TRBJ2-1; 8 nucleotides align to TRBD2. From germline, CDR1 is SGHRS and CDR2 YFSETQ. The CDR3 contains 16 residues. Unmatched junction bases numbered 9, after V lost 0 bases and J lost 7 bases. Here the CDR3 DNA reads TGCGCCAGCAGCTTGGTCGGGACTAGTTTCGATAATGAGCAGTTCTTC. This translates into CASSLVGTSFDNEQFF.

The chain recombines TRBV9 with TRBJ2-3, with D possibly TRBD2 on 5 matching bases. V was clipped by 3 bases and J by 0 bases, with 11 bases between them. In germline, CDR1 is SGDLS, CDR2 YYNGEE. The CDR3 has 15 amino acids. The CDR3 bases are TGTGCCAGCAGCGCCCGAGGGTCTAGCACAGATACGCAGTATTTT. Translated, it gives CASSARGSSTDTQYF.

In regard to this clonotype: A single base separates this from a much larger clone, so it may be a read error. This chain joins TRBV6-5 and TRBJ2-1; TRBD2 matches at 12 bases. The CDR3 covers 15 residues. Trimming took 5 bases from V and 13 from J; bases not matched to a gene: 12. CDR1 and CDR2 (germline): MNHEY, SVGAGI. The CDR3 DNA follows: TGTGCCAGCAGTCTAGCGGGGGGGTTTGGTGAGACCCAGTTCTTC. Protein sequence: CASSLAGGFGETQFF.

The chain carries TRBV5-1 and TRBJ2-2; the match to TRBD1 covers 10 bases. This CDR3 is 16 amino acids long. The trim removed 4 bases at V and 2 bases at J, leaving 5 bases unmatched. CDR1 and CDR2 from the germline V gene are SGHRS and YFSETQ. For the CDR3, the DNA is TGCGCCAGCAGCCCGGGGACAGGGGTAAACACCGGGGAGCTGTTTTTT. Translation gives CASSPGTGVNTGELFF. Full variable domain (outside the CDR3, taken from reference TRBV5-1 and TRBJ2-2): KAGVTQTPRYLIKTRGQQVTLSCSPISGHRSVSWYQQTPGQGLQFLFEYFSETQRNKGNFPGRFSGRQFSNSRSEMNVSTLELGDSALYLCASSPGTGVNTGELFFGEGSRLTVL.

This clonotype was detected only a few times. This chain links TRBV20-1 with TRBJ2-1; D not resolved. Germline V gene data show CDR1 as DFQATT and CDR2 as SNEGSKA (reference sequence). The V and J ends lost 5 bases and 3 bases respectively, with 8 bases between them. The CDR3 contains 12 residues. CDR3 in DNA: TGCAGTGCTCTCACAGTCTACAATGAGCAGTTCTTC. It translates to CSALTVYNEQFF.

The J gene is TRBJ2-1, the V gene TRBV11-2; TRBD2 might be the D (5 bases). The germline gives CDR1 SGHAT, CDR2 FQNNGV. CDR3 length: 13 residues. V was shortened by 8 bases and J by 8 bases, with 16 bases between the two germline ends. CDR3 loop: CASRVGSSDEQFF. CDR3 nucleotides: TGTGCCAGCCGGGTTGGGAGTTCGGATGAGCAGTTCTTC. Supplemented by reference TRBV11-2 and TRBJ2-1, the full variable domain reads EAGVAQSPRYKIIEKRQSVAFWCNPISGHATLYWYQQILGQGPKLLIQFQNNGVVDDSQLPKDRFSAERLKGVDSTLKIQPAKLEDSAVYLCASRVGSSDEQFFGPGTRLTVL.

J is TRBJ2-3 and V is TRBV3-1; 7 nucleotides agree with TRBD2. Germline loops: CDR1 LGHDT, CDR2 YNNKEL (reference sequence). V shed 0 bases, J shed 2 bases, and the junction held 5 bases outside the gene matches. CDR3 length: 16 amino acids. This CDR3 is CASSQDASGHTDTQYF. DNA of the CDR3: TGTGCCAGCAGCCAAGATGCTAGCGGACACACAGATACGCAGTATTTT.

The CDR3 DNA reads as TGTGCCAGCAGTTACCTAGCGGGGGGGGTGAATGAGCAGTTCTTC. This gives the protein CASSYLAGGVNEQFF. The chain uses TRBV6-2 or TRBV6-3 and TRBJ2-1; TRBD2 matches 12 bases. Per the germline V gene, CDR1 is MNHEY and CDR2 is SVGEGT. CDR3 length: 15 residues. Trimming cost V 2 bases and J 7 bases; bases outside gene matches: 3.

V and J are TRBV10-2 and TRBJ2-3, with TRBD2 matching over 7 bases. This CDR3 comprises 15 residues. V shed 6 bases and J 2 bases; nucleotides not matched to a gene: 8. CDR1 is WSHSY, CDR2 SAAADI, per germline. CDR3 amino acids: CASSPSGIPTDTQYF. The CDR3 DNA sequence: TGCGCCAGCAGCCCGAGCGGGATTCCCACAGATACGCAGTATTTT.